Below, 29 T cell receptor beta chains from the same sample are listed, as sequenced in a study of T cells in Graves' hyperthyroidism and ophthalmopathy. Amplified TCR beta CDR3 regions derived from RNA transcripts. TCR CDR3 underwent first-round RT-PCR with the HTBI primer set. TCRdb re-analysed the multiplex PCR reads in MiXCR, keeping a single row per CDR3 protein. The sample includes 500,000 to 650,000 distinct CDR3 sequences, roughly 15% of them seen just once. Sequencing was performed on blood. All receptors derive from a woman between 18 and 29 years old with Graves' ophthalmopathy.

Details on this clonotype: This may come from a read error, since a much larger clone is one base off. The CDR3 does not close with the conserved phenylalanine or tryptophan, likely indicating a read error. V and J are TRBV13 and TRBJ2-3, with 9 bases matching TRBD2. Germline CDR1 reads PRHDT; CDR2 reads FYEKMQ (reference sequence). The CDR3 length is 16 residues. Unmatched junction bases numbered 9, after V lost 5 bases and J lost 3 bases. The chain's CDR3 is CASSQRAGGPTDTQYL. CDR3 nucleotide sequence: TGTGCCAGCAGCCAAAGGGCGGGAGGGCCGACAGATACGCAGTATCTT.

This clonotype was counted between two and nine times. One end of the junction does not line up with germline, which may come from a read error. The gene calls are TRBV11-1 and TRBJ2-7; a possible D gene is TRBD2 (6 bases). The CDR3 length is 14 residues. The germline CDR1 and CDR2 sequences are SGHAT and FQDESV (reference sequence). CDR3 nucleotide sequence: TGTGCCAACAGCTTATACGGGGGCTCCTACGAGCAGTACTTC. Translation: CANSLYGGSYEQYF.

This chain links TRBV11-2 with TRBJ2-6; possible D gene TRBD1, 6 bases. The V end lost 1 base, the J end lost 0 bases, and 10 bases lay between the germline ends. Looked up from germline, CDR1 is SGHAT and CDR2 is FQNNGV. The CDR3 has 17 residues. The CDR3 nucleotides are TGTGCCAGCAGCTTAGTAGGCAGGGGCTCTGGGGCCAACGTCCTGACTTTC. This sequence encodes CASSLVGRGSGANVLTF.

This clonotype was found a few times. CDR3 loop: CASSLPTGDYGYTF. CDR3 coding DNA: TGTGCCAGCAGTTTACCGACAGGGGACTATGGCTACACCTTC. This rearrangement joins TRBV28 to TRBJ1-2; 8 bases align to TRBD1. The CDR3 contains 14 residues. The V gene end was trimmed by 2 bases and the J gene end by 3 bases; junction bases not matched to a gene: 2. Germline CDR1 MDHEN, CDR2 SYDVKM.

This clonotype has a count of ten or more. The rearrangement links TRBV28 to TRBJ2-3; D may be TRBD1 (5 bases). The CDR3 loop spans 16 amino acids. CDR1 MDHEN and CDR2 SYDVKM come from the germline V gene. The germline V and J ends were trimmed by 6 bases and 6 bases, with 22 bases remaining between them. CDR3 residues: CASSPTRARLGDTQYF. The CDR3 DNA sequence: TGTGCCAGCAGCCCTACCAGGGCCCGGTTGGGCGATACGCAGTATTTT.

This rearrangement joins TRBV7-9 to TRBJ2-5; TRBD2 agrees at 13 bases. Germline V lookup: CDR1 SEHNR, CDR2 FQNEAQ (reference sequence). Germline trimming cut 5 bases from V and 12 bases from J; bases unmatched to any gene: 6. This CDR3 is 13 amino acids long. This CDR3 reads CASSPRTSGSKYF. CDR3 coding DNA: TGTGCCAGCAGCCCTAGGACTAGCGGGAGTAAGTACTTC.

The genes are TRBV6-1 and TRBJ1-2, with 12 bases fitting TRBD1. This CDR3 contains 14 residues. The J segment lost 4 bases and the V segment lost 8 bases, leaving 5 bases of the junction unmatched. The V gene's germline CDR1 is MNHNS and CDR2 SASEGT. The CDR3 here is CASLAGQGAYGYTF. CDR3 in DNA: TGTGCCAGCCTAGCGGGACAGGGGGCCTATGGCTACACCTTC.

This clonotype was detected ten times or more. The rearrangement links TRBV7-9 to TRBJ2-2; no clear D. V was trimmed by 2 bases and J by 3 bases, leaving 7 bases between them. CDR3 length: 14 amino acids. CDR1 and CDR2 from the germline V gene are SEHNR and FQNEAQ (reference sequence). CDR3 bases: TGTGCCAGCAGCTTAAAACTGGACACCGGGGAGCTGTTTTTT. Translated: CASSLKLDTGELFF. Supplemented by reference TRBV7-9 and TRBJ2-2, the full variable domain reads DTGVSQNPRHKITKRGQNVTFRCDPISEHNRLYWYRQTLGQGPEFLTYFQNEAQLEKSRLLSDRFSAERPKGSFSTLEIQRTEQGDSAMYLCASSLKLDTGELFFGEGSRLTVL.

This clonotype was observed many times. The chain couples TRBV24-1 to TRBJ1-1, with 8 bases lining up with TRBD1. CDR3 length: 11 residues. Germline V gene sequence: CDR1 KGHDR, CDR2 SFDVKD. V shed 10 bases, J shed 7 bases, and the junction held 4 bases outside the gene matches. The CDR3 DNA sequence: TGTGCCACGAGCGACAGGGGTGAAGCTTTCTTT. Translation gives CATSDRGEAFF.

Many counts were recorded for this clonotype. The chain joins TRBV7-2 to TRBJ2-3; D is uncertain. The V gene lost 2 bases and the J gene lost 2 bases, with 11 bases spanning the gap. The CDR3 runs to 15 residues. Germline CDR1 is SGHTA and CDR2 is FQGNSA. CDR3 coding DNA: TGTGCCAGCAGCTTAAGGGCGGAGACCACAGATACGCAGTATTTT. Its protein is CASSLRAETTDTQYF. Variable domain in full (rest from reference TRBV7-2 and TRBJ2-3): GAGVSQSPSNKVTEKGKDVELRCDPISGHTALYWYRQSLGQGLEFLIYFQGNSAPDKSGLPSDRFSAERTGGSVSTLTIQRTQQEDSAVYLCASSLRAETTDTQYFGPGTRLTVL.

In its sample, this clonotype was seen many times. J is TRBJ2-1 and V is TRBV7-3, with 8 bases fitting TRBD1. V dropped 3 bases and J dropped 4; count of bases not matched to a gene: 5. The CDR3 is 15 amino acids. Germline-derived CDR1 and CDR2 are SGHTA and FQGTGA. Written as DNA, the CDR3 is TGTGCCAGCAGCTTGACCGGGACAGGATACAATGAGCAGTTCTTC. Protein sequence: CASSLTGTGYNEQFF.

This rearrangement joins TRBV27 to TRBJ2-5; possible D gene TRBD2, 7 bases. Trimming left V 6 bases short and J 4 bases short, with 18 bases between. The length of the CDR3 is 15 residues. Germline assignment: CDR1 MNHEY and CDR2 SMNVEV (reference sequence). The CDR3 here is CASSPEGGVLETQYF. The DNA of the CDR3 is TGTGCCAGCAGCCCCGAGGGGGGGGTATTAGAGACCCAGTACTTC.

In this sample, this clonotype turned up many times. The chain combines TRBV3-1 with TRBJ2-7; D call uncertain. CDR1 and CDR2 from the germline V gene are LGHDT and YNNKEL (reference sequence). This CDR3 spans 13 amino acids. V lost 1 base and J 5 bases, leaving 9 bases between the germline ends. For the CDR3, the DNA is TGTGCCAGCAGCCAAGCCCAGAGCCACGAGCAGTACTTC. It yields the protein CASSQAQSHEQYF.

The V gene is TRBV20-1, the J gene TRBJ1-4; maybe TRBD1 (5 bases). The CDR3 runs 13 residues. Germline V gene lookup returns CDR1 DFQATT and CDR2 SNEGSKA (reference sequence). V was pared by 2 bases and J by 7 bases, with 11 bases between. This chain's CDR3 is CSARRGAGEKLFF. The CDR3 DNA reads as TGCAGTGCTAGAAGGGGCGCGGGTGAAAAACTGTTTTTT.

The J gene is TRBJ2-2, the V gene TRBV27, with a weak D call TRBD1 (6 bases). Germline CDR1 is MNHEY and CDR2 is SMNVEV (reference sequence). The CDR3 consists of 17 residues. V gave up 0 bases and J gave up 2 bases, with 13 bases separating them. The CDR3: CASSLSWAGANTGELFF. CDR3 nucleotides: TGTGCCAGCAGTTTATCTTGGGCAGGGGCCAACACCGGGGAGCTGTTTTTT.

This sequence joins TRBV28 and TRBJ1-2, with D perhaps TRBD1 (6 bases). CDR1 is MDHEN, CDR2 SYDVKM, per germline. V was clipped by 2 bases and J by 5 bases, with 12 bases between them. The CDR3 is 14 amino acids. The CDR3 region has the DNA TGTGCCAGCAGTTTAGGTGACAGGCTTTATGGCTACACCTTC. Protein sequence: CASSLGDRLYGYTF.

This clonotype was recorded at least ten times. The chain combines TRBV7-3 with TRBJ1-1, with 8 bases aligning to TRBD1. The V gene's germline CDR1 is SGHTA and CDR2 FQGTGA. J was trimmed by 4 bases and V by 5 bases; bases with no gene match: 6. CDR3 length equals 14 residues. CDR3 in DNA: TGTGCCAGCAGCCCGACAGGGGAAGGCACTGAAGCTTTCTTT. Amino acid sequence: CASSPTGEGTEAFF.

The table lists this clonotype with a few counts. The chain has TRBV5-1 and TRBJ2-5, with 16 bases matching TRBD2. Germline-derived CDR1 and CDR2 are SGHRS and YFSETQ. CDR3 size: 17 residues. The V segment lost 5 bases and the J segment 5 bases; nucleotides outside the gene matches: 9. In DNA form, the CDR3 reads TGCGCCAGCAGGCGCGGGACTAGCGGGGGGGCCGGCGAGACCCAGTACTTC. Protein sequence: CASRRGTSGGAGETQYF.

This clonotype was seen ten or more times. This chain joins TRBV20-1 and TRBJ1-2; 8 bases agree with TRBD1. Germline CDR1 reads DFQATT; CDR2 reads SNEGSKA (reference sequence). V was pared by 0 bases and J by 6 bases, with 9 bases of the junction left unmatched. CDR3 length: 15 residues. CDR3: CSARDTQGAQDGYTF. The CDR3 bases are TGCAGTGCTAGAGATACCCAGGGGGCGCAGGATGGCTACACCTTC.

This clonotype was detected many times. This rearrangement joins TRBV2 to TRBJ2-2, with TRBD1 identical over 9 bases. Per the germline V gene, CDR1 is SNHLY and CDR2 is FYNNEI. The CDR3 extends over 14 amino acids. The ends lost 6 bases at V and 5 bases at J; junction bases unmatched: 4. The CDR3 loop reads CASRTGGDTGELFF. The CDR3 nucleotides read TGTGCCAGCAGAACAGGGGGCGATACCGGGGAGCTGTTTTTT.

This clonotype appeared once. The gene calls are TRBV28 and TRBJ1-2; 8 nucleotides agree with TRBD1. The V and J ends lost 3 bases and 4 bases, in that order; junction bases with no gene match: 10. The germline V gene encodes CDR1 MDHEN and CDR2 SYDVKM. The CDR3 is 16 amino acids. This CDR3 reads CASSFNAGGRGYGYTF. The DNA for the CDR3 is TGTGCCAGCAGTTTTAACGCAGGGGGCAGGGGCTATGGCTACACCTTC.

This chain uses TRBV4-3 with TRBJ1-2, with D hard to call. The CDR3 totals 16 residues. V lost 0 bases to trimming and J lost 5 bases, with 16 bases between them. Germline V CDR1 and CDR2: LGHNA, YSLEER. CDR3 region: CASSQDRGGPPYGYTF. CDR3 in DNA: TGCGCCAGCAGCCAAGATCGGGGAGGACCACCTTATGGCTACACCTTC.

The table lists this clonotype with a few counts. V and J are TRBV4-3 and TRBJ2-1, with TRBD2 matching over 8 bases. The CDR3 extends over 16 amino acids. Germline V CDR1 and CDR2: LGHNA, YSLEER. V shed 2 bases, J shed 2 bases, and the junction held 5 bases outside the gene matches. The chain's CDR3 is CASSQSPGLAYNEQFF. CDR3 in DNA: TGCGCCAGCAGCCAATCCCCGGGACTAGCCTACAATGAGCAGTTCTTC.

This clonotype was seen many times. The chain couples TRBV7-9 to TRBJ1-5; D is uncertain. This CDR3 contains 16 residues. The V end lost 1 base, the J end lost 2 bases, and 12 bases lay between the germline ends. CDR1 SEHNR and CDR2 FQNEAQ come from the germline V gene (reference sequence). The CDR3 loop reads CASSLDHAVGNQPQHF. The CDR3 nucleotides are TGTGCCAGCAGCTTAGATCATGCAGTAGGCAATCAGCCCCAGCATTTT.

In its sample, this clonotype was seen many times. The chain has TRBV5-1 and TRBJ2-1; no firm D call. CDR3 length: 11 amino acids. The V gene lost 6 bases and the J gene lost 6 bases, with 7 bases spanning the gap. CDR1 is SGHRS and CDR2 is YFSETQ in the germline V gene. CDR3 in DNA: TGCGCCAGCATCGTGGGCAATGAGCAGTTCTTC. It specifies CASIVGNEQFF.

The CDR3 bases are TGTGCCAGCAGCCAAAGAACAACCTATGGCTACACCTTC. Its protein product is CASSQRTTYGYTF. The chain uses TRBV14 and TRBJ1-2; no definite D call. The CDR3 extends over 13 amino acids. The V end was cut by 2 bases, the J end by 4 bases, with 8 bases between. Germline assignment: CDR1 SGHDN and CDR2 FVKESK.

This clonotype was counted a few times. This chain joins TRBV29-1 and TRBJ2-1; no clear D. This CDR3 comprises 13 residues. Trimming removed 4 bases from V and 3 bases from J, with 10 bases in between. Germline V gene sequence: CDR1 SQVTM, CDR2 ANQGSEA. The CDR3 sequence is CSVVALIYNEQFF. CDR3 coding DNA: TGCAGCGTTGTGGCCCTTATCTACAATGAGCAGTTCTTC.

The rearrangement joins TRBV2 to TRBJ2-5, with 10 bases fitting TRBD1. Per germline, CDR1 SNHLY and CDR2 FYNNEI. J gave up 5 bases and V 7 bases, and 7 bases lay outside the gene matches. The CDR3 has 14 residues. The CDR3 loop reads CASKPTGGAETQYF. CDR3 nucleotide sequence: TGTGCCAGCAAACCGACAGGGGGCGCGGAGACCCAGTACTTC. The complete variable domain, with remaining parts taken from reference TRBV2 and TRBJ2-5, reads EPEVTQTPSHQVTQMGQEVILRCVPISNHLYFYWYRQILGQKVEFLVSFYNNEISEKSEIFDDQFSVERPDGSNFTLKIRSTKLEDSAMYFCASKPTGGAETQYFGPGTRLLVL.

This clonotype was seen ten or more times. One end of the junction varies from germline; a read error may be responsible. The rearrangement links TRBV28 to TRBJ2-7; TRBD2 aligns across 10 bases. This CDR3 region has 15 residues. Germline V gives CDR1 MDHEN, CDR2 SYDVKM. CDR3 protein: CASSLFTSGVYGQYF. In nucleotides, the CDR3 is TGTGCCAGCAGTTTATTTACTAGCGGGGTCTACGGGCAGTACTTC.